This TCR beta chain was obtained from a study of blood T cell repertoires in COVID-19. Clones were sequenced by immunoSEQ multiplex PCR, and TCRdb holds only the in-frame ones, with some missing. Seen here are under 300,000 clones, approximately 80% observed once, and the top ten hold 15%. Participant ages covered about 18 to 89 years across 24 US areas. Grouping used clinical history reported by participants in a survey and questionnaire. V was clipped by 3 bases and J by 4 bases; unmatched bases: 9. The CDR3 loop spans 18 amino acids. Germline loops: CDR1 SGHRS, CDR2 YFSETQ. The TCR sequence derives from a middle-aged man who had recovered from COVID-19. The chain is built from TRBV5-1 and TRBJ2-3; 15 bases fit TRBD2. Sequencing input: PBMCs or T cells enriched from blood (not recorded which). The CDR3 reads CASSSPGTSGGRADTQYF. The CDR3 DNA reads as TGCGCCAGCAGCTCGCCGGGGACTAGCGGGGGGCGCGCAGATACGCAGTATTTT. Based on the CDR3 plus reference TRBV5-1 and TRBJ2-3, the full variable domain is KAGVTQTPRYLIKTRGQQVTLSCSPISGHRSVSWYQQTPGQGLQFLFEYFSETQRNKGNFPGRFSGRQFSNSRSEMNVSTLELGDSALYLCASSSPGTSGGRADTQYFGPGTRLTVL.